This TCR beta chain comes out of a study of T cell responses to AZD1222 COVID-19 vaccine. Second-dose intervals near 4 or 12 weeks were combined. About this clone itself: Its target is unknown.

Using immunoSEQ multiplex PCR, the repertoire was profiled, and TCRdb retains in-frame clones only, with some absent. The sample lists more than 85,000 clones, 92% seen once, with 2.5% in the top ten. Germline CDR1 and CDR2: SGHRS and YFSETQ. The V end was cut by 0 bases, the J end by 4 bases, with 13 bases between. The CDR3 runs 15 residues. Findings and limits, study-wide: Most donors were white British and more were female, and clonal diversity was possibly underestimated. Breadth and depth of Spike-specific TCRs rose after two AZD1222 doses. AZD1222 recipients seropositive at baseline numbered only six.

Specimen: peripheral blood, collected 28 days after the second AZD1222 dose. The genes are TRBV5-1 and TRBJ2-5; D gene unclear. This receptor was identified in an adult who received the AZD1222 COVID-19 vaccine. For the CDR3, the DNA is TGCGCCAGCAGCTTGGGAGTGTCCCCCCCAGAGACCCAGTACTTC. Protein sequence: CASSLGVSPPETQYF.